The sequence of this T cell receptor beta chain was determined in a study of cytomegalovirus exposure and HLA in healthy donors. The PCR made use of 60 Vbeta and 13 Jbeta primers. Some clones are missing from TCRdb's copy, which holds only in-frame ones; the method was immunoSEQ multiplex PCR. Of 100,000 or so clones listed, about 62% are singletons. V shed 0 bases and J 9 bases; nucleotides not matched to a gene: 10. CDR3 size: 16 residues. In germline, CDR1 is LGHNA, CDR2 YNFKEQ. The genes are TRBV4-2 and TRBJ2-1; 8 bases agree with TRBD2. The sample comprised PBMCs. The sequence derives from a human donor in good health. The CDR3 is CASSQESAGAYAEQFF. The CDR3 coding sequence is TGTGCCAGCAGCCAAGAGTCAGCGGGAGCTTATGCTGAGCAGTTCTTC.